This TCR beta chain was recovered during a study of T cell responses to AZD1222 COVID-19 vaccine. The sample holds a few counts of this clone. Trimming removed 4 bases at V and 10 bases at J, with 20 bases between. Germline V gene sequence: CDR1 LNHDA, CDR2 SQIVND (reference sequence). This CDR3 region has 15 residues. The table came from immunoSEQ multiplex PCR; TCRdb's copy has only in-frame clones and leaves some out. The data hold some 130,000 clones, with 88% observed a single time. This chain connects TRBV19 to TRBJ2-1; perhaps TRBD2 as D (5 bases). Sample: peripheral blood, taken on day 0 of MenACWY control vaccination. This TCR was recovered from an adult in good health. The CDR3 coding sequence is TGTGCCAGTAGTACGTTGGCGGCCCCCGGGAACGAGCAGTTCTTC. This translates into CASSTLAAPGNEQFF.